The 8 T cell receptor beta chains listed next were all sequenced from one sample in a study of vaccination effects on CD4 cells after COVID-19. Sequencing was performed with immunoSEQ multiplex PCR; in TCRdb, only in-frame clones are kept and a portion is missing. The sample records tens of thousands of clones, approximately 79% being singletons. Pools of viral peptides were used by the ViraFEST assay to expand antigen-specific CD4+ T cells ahead of sequencing. Culture proceeded for under twelve days, and CD4+ T cells were then isolated. Negative nucleocapsid antibody tests before and after vaccination confirmed no previous SARS-CoV-2 infection. The antigens these receptors bind are not known. Sequencing used CD4+ T cells from PBMCs cultured with HCoV-NL63 spike peptides, obtained before COVID-19 vaccination. The receptors here all came from a human donor who received a COVID-19 vaccine.

This clone was counted a single time. The chain is built from TRBV10-1 and TRBJ2-2, with D tentatively TRBD2 (5 bases). V was pared by 3 bases and J by 5 bases, with 13 bases between. The CDR3 consists of 15 residues. Germline V gene lookup returns CDR1 WNHNN and CDR2 SYGVQD (reference sequence). The CDR3 spells CASSDKGVGTGELFF. As DNA, the CDR3 is TGCGCCAGCAGTGATAAGGGAGTTGGAACCGGGGAGCTGTTTTTT.

The chain carries TRBV7-2 and TRBJ2-7; 12 bases are a match to TRBD1. The J segment lost 7 bases and the V segment lost 5 bases, leaving 9 bases of the junction unmatched. The CDR3 covers 15 residues. Looked up from germline, CDR1 is SGHTA and CDR2 is FQGNSA. The CDR3 DNA is TGTGCCAGCAGCCCCGGGACAGGGGGCTTTGTGGAGCAGTACGTC. Residues: CASSPGTGGFVEQYV.

This chain joins TRBV6-4 and TRBJ2-6; TRBD1 agrees at 7 bases. J was trimmed by 4 bases and V by 3 bases; bases with no gene match: 9. Germline CDR1 and CDR2: MRHNA and SNTAGT. This CDR3 has 17 amino acids. The CDR3 DNA sequence: TGTGCCAGCAGTGAGTACCCGACAGGGACCGGGGCCAACGTCCTGACTTTC. Protein: CASSEYPTGTGANVLTF.

The chain uses TRBV7-9 and TRBJ2-5, with D unresolved. Looked up from germline, CDR1 is SEHNR and CDR2 is FQNEAQ (reference sequence). The CDR3 spans 16 residues. The V end was cut by 5 bases, the J end by 5 bases, with 21 bases between. Here the CDR3 reads CASSQRVGQFIETQYF. The DNA for the CDR3 is TGTGCCAGCAGCCAACGAGTAGGGCAGTTCATCGAGACCCAGTACTTC.

This rearrangement joins TRBV7-9 to TRBJ2-3, with 7 bases fitting TRBD2. Germline V gene sequence: CDR1 SEHNR, CDR2 FQNEAQ (reference sequence). This CDR3 spans 16 amino acids. Losses at the gene ends were 1 base for V and 5 bases for J; bases not matched to a gene: 9. The CDR3 sequence: CASSLDAAGDQDTQYF. CDR3 nucleotide sequence: TGTGCCAGCAGCTTAGACGCTGCGGGGGATCAAGATACGCAGTATTTT. The whole variable domain, filled in from reference TRBV7-9 and TRBJ2-3, reads DTGVSQNPRHKITKRGQNVTFRCDPISEHNRLYWYRQTLGQGPEFLTYFQNEAQLEKSRLLSDRFSAERPKGSFSTLEIQRTEQGDSAMYLCASSLDAAGDQDTQYFGPGTRLTVL.

J is TRBJ1-5 and V is TRBV6-6, with 8 bases identical to TRBD1. Germline loops: CDR1 MNHNY, CDR2 SVGAGI (reference sequence). CDR3 length: 15 amino acids. Unmatched junction bases numbered 7, after V lost 6 bases and J lost 3 bases. In DNA, the CDR3 is TGTGCCAGCAGGGGCCAGGGGGCGAACAATCAGCCCCAGCATTTT. Its translation is CASRGQGANNQPQHF.

V and J are TRBV9 and TRBJ1-4, with TRBD1 identical over 8 bases. CDR1 SGDLS and CDR2 YYNGEE come from the germline V gene. The CDR3 spans 15 residues. V trimming: 4 bases; J trimming: 1 base; junction bases outside the gene matches: 3. The CDR3 spells CASSKQGVTNEKLFF. CDR3 bases: TGTGCCAGCAGCAAACAGGGGGTAACTAATGAAAAACTGTTTTTT.

This chain uses TRBV7-8 with TRBJ1-1, with 7 nucleotides matching TRBD1. Per germline, CDR1 SGHVS and CDR2 FQNEAQ. With V trimmed by 1 base and J by 1 base, 3 bases remained unmatched. There are 15 residues in the CDR3. CDR3 in amino acids: CASSLVPGGNTEAFF. CDR3 DNA sequence: TGTGCCAGCAGCTTAGTCCCAGGGGGGAACACTGAAGCTTTCTTT. Combining the CDR3 with reference TRBV7-8 and TRBJ1-1 gives the whole variable domain GAGVSQSPRYKVAKRGQDVALRCDPISGHVSLFWYQQALGQGPEFLTYFQNEAQLDKSGLPSDRFFAERPEGSVSTLKIQRTQQEDSAVYLCASSLVPGGNTEAFFGQGTRLTVV.